These T cell receptor beta chains were read from a single sample in a study of blood T cells in healthy people across ages. TCRdb analysed the 5' RACE reads with MiXCR anew, one entry per CDR3 protein. The top ten clones hold over 2.5% of a sample with approximately 780,000 distinct CDR3 sequences, approximately 24% of them seen once. These data are also associated with another study on T cells of mothers and their children.

The specimen sequenced was blood. The receptors shown here come from a boy between 10 and 17 years old in good health. Each CDR3 is given with its conserved first and last residue.

TRBJ1-1,TRBV20-1,CSAGGVLNTEAFF
TRBJ1-1,TRBV30,CAWSVGANSNTEAFF
TRBJ1-2,TRBV29-1,CSVEDSFYGYTF
TRBJ1-2,TRBV9,CASSARDRGRDYGYTF
TRBJ2-6,TRBV7-3,CASSFGDRRLSGANVLTF
TRBJ1-1,TRBV6-5,CASSYRGGGTSTEAFF
TRBJ1-1,TRBV14,CASSLLGMANTEAFF
TRBJ2-5,TRBV20-1,CSATLAGGTQETQYF
TRBJ2-1,TRBV5-1,CASSLVATSGNEQFF
TRBJ2-5,TRBV24-1,CATSDSKGQETQYF
TRBJ2-5,TRBV6-6,CAGRGGAETQYF
TRBJ1-1,TRBV7-9,CASSLTLREAFF
TRBJ2-5,TRBV11-2,CASSSPRQDLQETQYF
.,TRBV13,CASSHWTSGGADETQYF
TRBJ1-5,TRBV7-8,CASSLRQGPSQPQHF
.,TRBV13,CASSLGGIGSYEQFF
TRBJ2-7,TRBV5-4,CASSQDFGGTYEQYF
TRBJ2-7,TRBV28,CASSLTGNWEQYF
TRBJ2-5,TRBV20-1,CSARAAGGGETQYF
TRBJ1-2,TRBV27,CASSLKGWSNYGYTF
TRBJ2-7,TRBV5-1,CASSLAVRGMEEQYF
TRBJ2-5,TRBV14,CASSPISGGAETQYF
TRBJ2-5,TRBV5-1,CASSQFAGWETQYF
TRBJ2-3,TRBV9,CASSVDLASTDTQYF
TRBJ1-1,TRBV10-3,CAISESGGGVNTEAFF
.,TRBV29-1,CSVGTGAYEQYF
TRBJ2-7,TRBV9,CASSAGRRAYEQYF
TRBJ2-5,TRBV21-1,CASRGREEFF
TRBJ2-5,TRBV24-1,CATSDSRAEETQYF
TRBJ1-5,TRBV12-3/TRBV12-4,CASEGGRGRNQPQHF
TRBJ1-4,TRBV5-5,CASSPPGTGLEKLFF
TRBJ1-4,TRBV4-1,CASSHPRASADEKLFF
TRBJ1-4,TRBV18,CASSPRSNRGNEKLFF
TRBJ1-1,TRBV6-6,CASSYGMEDTEAFF
TRBJ2-5,TRBV6-2/TRBV6-3,CASFSMRGGQETQYF
TRBJ2-2,TRBV24-1,CATSDSRTGGDGELFF
TRBJ2-5,TRBV7-9,CASSSRGTSKGTQYF
TRBJ2-1,TRBV6-6,CASRRLVNNEQFF
TRBJ1-2,TRBV5-1,CASSPGTSSYGYTF
TRBJ2-5,TRBV2,CASSASGGSQESQYF
TRBJ2-5,TRBV3-1,CASSHGGVQETQYF
TRBJ1-3,TRBV6-6,CAAAESSSGNTIYF
TRBJ1-6,TRBV5-1,CASSFDSSYNSPLHF
TRBJ1-1,TRBV29-1,CSVITGGGDTEAFF
TRBJ1-1,TRBV2,CASSMRTGQTEAFF
TRBJ2-1,TRBV28,CASSPRIRSYNEQFF
TRBJ1-2,TRBV18,CASSPPDMVYGYTF
TRBJ1-3,TRBV6-5,CASSYFGTGKAGNTIYF
TRBJ1-3,TRBV12-3/TRBV12-4,CAGGGVETGNTIYF
TRBJ2-3,TRBV29-1,CSAGRGTDTQYF
TRBJ2-3,TRBV5-1,CASSRDYTSTDTQYF
TRBJ1-4,TRBV6-6,CASSSREQGLLFF
TRBJ2-3,TRBV6-2/TRBV6-3,CASTVLPQRNTQYF
TRBJ1-5,TRBV27,CASSILRDGANNQPQHF
TRBJ2-4,TRBV20-1,CSAANNAKNIQYF
TRBJ1-2,TRBV7-2,CASSIAAHTGNYGYTF
.,TRBV7-9,CASSQEATGFYEQYF
TRBJ2-7,TRBV4-1,CASSVQEPYEQYF
TRBJ1-2,TRBV29-1,CSVVGSDRGGYYGYTF
TRBJ1-2,TRBV5-5,CASSERQGAYGYTF